Listed below are T cell receptor beta chains from one sample, sequenced in a study of CXCR3-negative and CXCR3-positive naive CD8 T cells. Reanalyzing the 5' RACE reads, TCRdb keeps one entry per CDR3 protein, without DNA. The sample totals under 50,000 distinct CDR3 sequences; its top ten clones hold 2.5%. Sequencing was done on a sample of naive CXCR3- CD8+ T cells from blood. These receptors all stem from a human donor in good health. Some clones in this sample may be carry-over from other donors' samples. Both conserved end residues are part of each CDR3. Some rows mark clone size as missing; the rest say once, few, many or name a class of expanded clone.

clone size	V gene	J gene	CDR3 protein
NA	TRBV29-1	TRBJ2-2	CSVDESGGNAGELFF
NA	TRBV20-1	TRBJ2-7	CSARDEGGTTYEQYF
NA	TRBV3-1	TRBJ1-5	CASSQAQGHQPQHF
NA	TRBV6-1	TRBJ1-2	CASGVRGFYGYTF
NA	TRBV24-1	TRBJ2-3	CATLWEDTQYF
NA	TRBV2	TRBJ2-7	CASKQGLAETYEQYF
medium-sized	TRBV14	TRBJ2-4	CASSRGTSRTKNIQYF
NA	TRBV3-1	TRBJ2-1	CASSQVRTGGKDEQFF
NA	TRBV20-1	TRBJ2-3	CSARQDEAPGGTQYF
NA	TRBV5-5	TRBJ2-2	CASSPTSGGHTGELFF
NA	TRBV7-2	TRBJ2-1	CASSLETGGDRYNEQLF
NA	TRBV7-3	TRBJ2-6	CASSLTIVGRQVDSGANVLTF
NA	TRBV20-1	TRBJ2-4	CSARTMAELNIQYF
NA	TRBV10-1	TRBJ1-6	CASSESADRNSPLHF
NA	TRBV7-9	TRBJ2-1	CASSYLTAGTYNEQFF
NA	TRBV5-1	TRBJ1-5	CASKPNQPQHF
NA	TRBV24-1	TRBJ2-1	CATSPSGGSYEQFF
NA	TRBV29-1	TRBJ2-3	CSVGYPSLDYTDTQYF
NA	TRBV29-1	TRBJ2-7	CSVAQGSISEQYF
NA	TRBV15	TRBJ2-1	CATSRGLGDEQFF
NA	TRBV4-1	TRBJ2-1	CASSQGEGNEQFF
medium-sized	TRBV11-3	TRBJ2-1	CASSLDQYNEQFF
NA	TRBV29-1	TRBJ2-7	CSVDPSRGDRDSDEQYF
NA	TRBV5-1	TRBJ2-7	CASSLAPAPAGEQYF
NA	TRBV19	TRBJ2-7	CASSIVLGQDAVYEQYF
NA	TRBV14	TRBJ2-5	CASSPLYQETQYF
NA	TRBV9	TRBJ2-7	CASSVDLAGGFGEQYF
NA	TRBV6-2/TRBV6-3	TRBJ2-1	CASSYSRGYNEQFF
NA	TRBV5-1	TRBJ1-5	CASSRAPGNQPQHF
NA	TRBV28	TRBJ1-2	CASKVEGAGMRGEDYGYTF
NA	TRBV15	TRBJ2-3	CATSGRGTSTDTQYF
NA	TRBV7-6	TRBJ2-1	CASSLAAFGDEQFF
NA	TRBV7-3	TRBJ2-1	CASSLSSGRPSSYNEQFF
NA	TRBV7-2	TRBJ2-1	CASSRDSNEQFF
NA	TRBV12-3/TRBV12-4	TRBJ2-7	CASSLDGSHYEQYF
NA	TRBV4-1	TRBJ2-1	CASSQITPNEQFF
NA	TRBV11-2	TRBJ2-1	CASSLVDNEQFF
NA	TRBV2	TRBJ1-4	CASSESANEKLFF
NA	TRBV9	TRBJ2-5	CASSVAGQGVETQYF
NA	TRBV5-1	TRBJ2-2	CASSLAREHTGELFF
NA	TRBV4-1	TRBJ1-1	CASTSRTQGAVEAFF
medium-sized	TRBV28	TRBJ2-2	CASRTTTGIVTGELFF
NA	TRBV29-1	TRBJ2-1	CSVAGGGSAYNEQFF
NA	TRBV28	TRBJ2-7	CASSSLGTGGEEVYEQYF
NA	TRBV27	TRBJ2-5	CASSSSGTTTETQYF
NA	TRBV29-1	TRBJ1-4	CSTKTGDNEKLFF
NA	TRBV7-9	TRBJ1-1	CASSLVADTEAFF
NA	TRBV7-8	TRBJ1-5	CASSLWGESNQPQHF
NA	TRBV19	TRBJ1-1	CASSLANTEAFF
NA	TRBV14	TRBJ2-3	CASSHTGLNTDTQYF
NA	TRBV29-1	TRBJ2-1	CSVARGTKDNEQFF